The 18 T cell receptor beta chains reported below all come from one sample, sequenced in a study of T cells in Graves' hyperthyroidism and ophthalmopathy. Amplified TCR beta CDR3 regions came from RNA transcripts. First-round RT-PCR with HTBI primers amplified the TCR CDR3 region. TCRdb re-called the multiplex PCR reads through MiXCR, storing one row per CDR3 protein. The sample lists roughly 510,000 distinct CDR3 sequences, approximately 48% occurring once. Sequences were obtained from peripheral blood or thyroid tissue (not recorded which). These receptors came from an adult woman with Graves' disease, either hyperthyroidism or ophthalmopathy (not recorded which).

There are a few counts of this clonotype. V and J are TRBV2 and TRBJ2-5, with TRBD2 identical over 11 bases. This CDR3 is built from 15 residues. Germline V gene lookup returns CDR1 SNHLY and CDR2 FYNNEI. Trimming at V came to 5 bases and at J to 4 bases, leaving 6 bases not matched to a gene. The CDR3 DNA follows: TGTGCCAGCAGTACTCTAGCGGGAGGAGGAGAGACCCAGTACTTC. Translation: CASSTLAGGGETQYF.

This clonotype was counted between two and nine times. This chain links TRBV10-2 with TRBJ2-7; TRBD1 aligns across 7 bases. The germline V gene has CDR1 WSHSY and CDR2 SAAADI. The CDR3 extends over 13 amino acids. V lost 6 bases and J lost 2; bases outside the gene matches: 4. CDR3 in DNA: TGCGCCAGCAGACTGACAGGGACCTACGAGCAGTACTTC. Residues: CASRLTGTYEQYF.

This clonotype was recorded at least ten times. One junction end does not reproduce the germline sequence, and a read error may be involved. V usage is TRBV20-1 and J usage is TRBJ1-5; D possibly corresponds to TRBD1 (6 bases). This CDR3 region has 14 residues. The V gene's germline CDR1 is DFQATT and CDR2 SNEGSKA (reference sequence). The CDR3 reads CSARDGGPHQPQHF. CDR3 DNA: TGCAGTGCTCGAGACGGGGGCCCCCATCAGCCCCAGCATTTT.

V usage is TRBV18 and J usage is TRBJ1-1; 9 nucleotides match TRBD1. With V trimmed by 3 bases and J by 8 bases, 1 base remained unmatched. CDR3 size: 12 residues. CDR1 and CDR2 from the germline V gene are KGHSH and LQKENI. Here the CDR3 DNA reads TGTGCCAGCTCACCCGGGACAGGGGAAGCTTTCTTT. As protein: CASSPGTGEAFF.

This clonotype occurred many times. The chain is built from TRBV7-9 and TRBJ1-3, with TRBD1 identical over 7 bases. The germline V gene encodes CDR1 SEHNR and CDR2 FQNEAQ (reference sequence). V lost 6 bases, J lost 1 base, and 3 bases stayed unmatched. This CDR3 spans 14 amino acids. The CDR3 here is CASRQQGSGNTIYF. As DNA, the CDR3 is TGTGCCAGCAGGCAACAGGGGTCTGGAAACACCATATATTTT.

This clonotype has a count of ten or more. This chain links TRBV7-9 with TRBJ2-5; D is possibly TRBD2 (5 bases). V was shortened by 0 bases and J by 3 bases, with 8 bases between the two germline ends. This CDR3 region has 14 residues. Per germline, CDR1 SEHNR and CDR2 FQNEAQ (reference sequence). CDR3 region: CASSLAWEKETQYF. The CDR3, as DNA: TGTGCCAGCAGCTTAGCGTGGGAGAAAGAGACCCAGTACTTC.

This clonotype has more than one count but fewer than ten. J is TRBJ2-7 and V is TRBV10-3; a weak D match, TRBD1 (5 bases). The CDR3 contains 12 residues. CDR1 is ENHRY and CDR2 is SYGVKD in the germline V gene. The ends were cut back, 3 bases at V and 7 bases at J, with 10 bases in the middle. The CDR3 sequence: CAISDRVGEQYF. CDR3 DNA: TGTGCCATCAGTGACAGGGTGGGAGAGCAGTACTTC.

This chain connects TRBV20-1 to TRBJ2-7; a weak D match, TRBD2 (6 bases). V lost 5 bases and J 0 bases, leaving 11 bases between the germline ends. The CDR3 is made up of 13 amino acids. Germline lookup yields CDR1 DFQATT and CDR2 SNEGSKA (reference sequence). CDR3 nucleotide sequence: TGCAGTGCTGGGACCGGGAGCTCCTACGAGCAGTACTTC. It specifies CSAGTGSSYEQYF.

CDR3 amino acids: CASSLGSLGTSDSYEQYF. Written as DNA, the CDR3 is TGTGCCAGCAGCTTAGGTTCGCTCGGCACTAGCGACTCCTACGAGCAGTACTTC. J is TRBJ2-7 and V is TRBV7-9, with TRBD2 matching 7 bases. CDR1 is SEHNR and CDR2 is FQNEAQ in the germline V gene (reference sequence). The V gene end was trimmed by 1 base and the J gene end by 0 bases; junction bases not matched to a gene: 12. CDR3 length: 18 amino acids.

The V call is TRBV2, the J call TRBJ1-2, with D unresolved. Deletions cut 6 bases from V and 4 bases from J, with 12 bases between. CDR1 SNHLY and CDR2 FYNNEI come from the germline V gene. The CDR3 has 13 amino acids. This chain's CDR3 is CASRFREGYGYTF. In DNA, the CDR3 is TGTGCCAGCAGGTTCCGGGAAGGCTATGGCTACACCTTC.

This clonotype was recorded a few times. The chain employs TRBV7-9 and TRBJ2-7; D may be TRBD1 (6 bases). Germline CDR1 reads SEHNR; CDR2 reads FQNEAQ (reference sequence). Trimming stripped 5 bases from V and 3 bases from J, with 11 bases between. CDR3 length equals 13 residues. Here the CDR3 DNA reads TGTGCCAGCAGCCACCGGGACAACTACGAGCAGTACTTC. It codes for CASSHRDNYEQYF.

The sample holds many counts of this clonotype. The chain couples TRBV5-6 to TRBJ1-4; possibly TRBD1 for D (6 bases). The CDR3 covers 14 residues. The V end was cut by 2 bases, the J end by 7 bases, with 12 bases between. CDR1 is SGHDT and CDR2 is YYEEEE in the germline V gene. The CDR3 loop reads CASSFGGAGEKLFF. In DNA, the CDR3 is TGTGCCAGCAGCTTCGGGGGCGCGGGTGAAAAACTGTTTTTT.

The CDR3 sequence: CASLDRGSEQYF. The DNA for the CDR3 is TGTGCCAGCCTGGACAGGGGATCCGAGCAGTACTTC. The chain has TRBV2 and TRBJ2-7; 9 bases are a match to TRBD1. CDR1 is SNHLY, CDR2 FYNNEI, per germline. The length of the CDR3 is 12 residues. The ends lost 8 bases at V and 6 bases at J; junction bases unmatched: 5.

V usage is TRBV7-3 and J usage is TRBJ1-2, with 8 bases matching TRBD1. J gave up 8 bases and V 3 bases, and 11 bases lay outside the gene matches. The CDR3 contains 15 residues. Germline CDR1 reads SGHTA; CDR2 reads FQGTGA. CDR3 in DNA: TGTGCCAGCAGCTTGACAGGGGTAAGCTCCTACGGCTACACCTTC. Amino acids: CASSLTGVSSYGYTF. Full variable domain (missing parts from reference TRBV7-3 and TRBJ1-2): GAGVSQTPSNKVTEKGKYVELRCDPISGHTALYWYRQSLGQGPEFLIYFQGTGAADDSGLPNDRFFAVRPEGSVSTLKIQRTERGDSAVYLCASSLTGVSSYGYTFGSGTRLTVV.

The table lists this clonotype with a few counts. This chain links TRBV24-1 with TRBJ2-5; TRBD1 or TRBD2 may be the D gene (5 bases each). The ends were cut back, 5 bases at V and 2 bases at J, with 11 bases in the middle. The CDR3 contains 14 residues. CDR1 and CDR2 from the germline V gene are KGHDR and SFDVKD. The CDR3 here is CATSGQGPQETQYF. CDR3 sequence (DNA): TGTGCCACCAGTGGGCAGGGACCACAAGAGACCCAGTACTTC.

This chain joins TRBV5-1 and TRBJ2-5; TRBD2 might be the D (5 bases). Trimming removed 2 bases from V and 3 bases from J, with 17 bases in between. The germline gives CDR1 SGHRS, CDR2 YFSETQ. This CDR3 region has 16 residues. CDR3 loop: CASSFSGVVGKETQYF. DNA of the CDR3: TGCGCCAGCAGCTTCTCCGGGGTGGTGGGGAAAGAGACCCAGTACTTC. Full variable domain (rest looked up from reference TRBV5-1 and TRBJ2-5): KAGVTQTPRYLIKTRGQQVTLSCSPISGHRSVSWYQQTPGQGLQFLFEYFSETQRNKGNFPGRFSGRQFSNSRSEMNVSTLELGDSALYLCASSFSGVVGKETQYFGPGTRLLVL.

The rearrangement joins TRBV7-2 to TRBJ2-5, with D uncertain. Germline CDR1 SGHTA, CDR2 FQGNSA. Trimming pared 6 bases from V and 2 bases from J, leaving 10 bases between. There are 13 residues in the CDR3. The CDR3 loop reads CASSLFGQETQYF. Here the CDR3 DNA reads TGTGCCAGCAGTTTATTTGGTCAAGAGACCCAGTACTTC.

This clonotype has at least ten counts. Here the CDR3 DNA reads TGTGCCAGTAGAAAGGAGACGGACGCGAACACCGGGGAGCTGTTTTTT. Translation: CASRKETDANTGELFF. The chain combines TRBV19 with TRBJ2-2; D unresolved. The CDR3 loop spans 16 amino acids. CDR1 and CDR2 from the germline V gene are LNHDA and SQIVND (reference sequence). The V end lost 6 bases, the J end lost 0 bases, and 14 bases lay between the germline ends.